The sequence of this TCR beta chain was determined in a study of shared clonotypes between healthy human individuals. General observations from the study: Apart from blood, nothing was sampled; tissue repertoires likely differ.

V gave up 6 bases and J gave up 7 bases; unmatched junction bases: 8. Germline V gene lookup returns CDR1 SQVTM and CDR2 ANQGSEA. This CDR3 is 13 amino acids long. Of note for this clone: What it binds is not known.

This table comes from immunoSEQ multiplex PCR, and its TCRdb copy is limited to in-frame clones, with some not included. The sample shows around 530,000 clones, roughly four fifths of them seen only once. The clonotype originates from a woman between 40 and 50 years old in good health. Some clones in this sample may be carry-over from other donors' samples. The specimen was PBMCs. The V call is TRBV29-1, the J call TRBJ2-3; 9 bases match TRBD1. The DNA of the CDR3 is TGCAGCGTCGGACAGGGGTTCAGGAATACGCAGTATTTT. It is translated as CSVGQGFRNTQYF.